This T cell receptor (beta chain) stems from a study of shared clonotypes between healthy human individuals. In the study overall: A donor's plate count was three for CD4 naive and three for CD4 memory; CD8 naive had two and CD8 memory one.

V was trimmed by 4 bases and J by 0 bases, leaving 10 bases between them. The CDR3 has 14 amino acids. Germline CDR1 reads SGHRS; CDR2 reads YFSETQ. The table lists this clone with a few counts. Method: immunoSEQ multiplex PCR; TCRdb's copy keeps in-frame clones and lacks some. Altogether 950,000 to 1,100,000 clones are present, around 76% being singletons, with the ten largest covering about 1.4%. The rearrangement links TRBV5-1 to TRBJ1-1; D is uncertain. The source is a man younger than 35 in good health. Sequenced material: memory CD4+ T cells sorted from blood. Subset described: CD45RA-negative fraction. The CDR3 DNA follows: TGCGCCAGCAGCGAGTGGGGTATGAACACTGAAGCTTTCTTT. It translates to CASSEWGMNTEAFF.